This section outlines one T cell receptor beta chain sequence together with its context. The source of the sample is a study of blood T cell repertoires in COVID-19. Study summary: Samples of COVID-19 (acute and convalescent) were obtained from the United States, Italy and Spain. Sources were T cells, B-cell-depleted T cells, or PBMCs; the material itself was cDNA or gDNA.

As originally analysed: For nucleated cells, counts were estimated from reference gene primer amplification. Only in-frame clones appear in the TCRdb table, and some are missing; sequencing was by immunoSEQ multiplex PCR. For V, J and clone size, that table is used; D and trimming come from the DNA. The sample lists 390,000 or so clones, about 89% occurring once. CDR3 length equals 16 residues. V dropped 1 base and J dropped 5; count of bases not matched to a gene: 9. Per germline, CDR1 SGHVS and CDR2 FQNEAQ. Source material: peripheral blood. The chain has TRBV7-8 and TRBJ2-3; 7 positions agree with TRBD1. The receptor was isolated from a woman aged 25 to 39 with COVID-19, enrolled during active disease. The CDR3 sequence: CASSLGVGQTQDTQYF. CDR3 in DNA: TGTGCCAGCAGCTTAGGGGTGGGACAGACTCAAGATACGCAGTATTTT.